This entry is about one T cell receptor (beta chain). What it binds is unknown. PCR amplification relied on 60 Vbeta primers (plus 13 Jbeta primers). Sequencing was performed with immunoSEQ multiplex PCR; in TCRdb, only in-frame clones are kept and a portion is missing. The sample lists 130,000 to 150,000 clones; around 82% were seen once. CDR1 is SGHRS and CDR2 is YFSETQ in the germline V gene. The CDR3 is 17 amino acids. The V and J ends lost 4 bases and 2 bases, in that order; junction bases with no gene match: 12. The data originate from a study of cytomegalovirus exposure and HLA in healthy donors. Study-wide results and caveats: Reportedly, cytomegalovirus status was diagnosed with high sensitivity and specificity. The authors later linked a missense DCLRE1C variant to TCR beta V- and J-gene trimming. Investigators reported more than 150 TCR beta chains as tied to cytomegalovirus.

This chain joins TRBV5-1 and TRBJ2-1, with 7 bases aligning to TRBD2. Sequenced material: PBMCs. The receptor was isolated from a female donor in good health and CMV-seronegative. CDR3 sequence (DNA): TGCGCCAGCAGCCCGCAACCGGGACTAAGACCCTACAATGAGCAGTTCTTC. Protein sequence: CASSPQPGLRPYNEQFF.